This T cell receptor (beta chain) was identified during a study of Ad26.COV2.S vaccination and SARS-CoV-2 variants. Study-level information: This donor came from the COV1001 trial of Ad26.COV2.S.

The treatment denotes: 19 received Ad26.COV2.S at low or high dose, single or two shots; five or six received placebo; per-sample allocation not given. The samples date from day 63 after the first vaccine or placebo injection. This clone was detected only once. Clones were read by immunoSEQ multiplex PCR, and TCRdb kept only the in-frame ones, dropping some. This table holds about 350,000 clones, approximately 85% found once. CDR3 length equals 17 residues. Trimming shortened V by 2 bases and J by 0 bases, and 14 bases separated the two germline ends. Germline V gives CDR1 MNHEY, CDR2 SMNVEV (reference sequence).

The sample here was peripheral blood, taken in a trial of Ad26.COV2.S vaccine versus placebo. V usage is TRBV27 and J usage is TRBJ1-5; D unresolved. The receptor's source is a person between 18 and 60 years old who received the Ad26.COV2.S COVID-19 vaccine or a placebo. The DNA for the CDR3 is TGTGCCAGCAGTTTAATAGATTTTAGAGATAGCAATCAGCCCCAGCATTTT. It translates to CASSLIDFRDSNQPQHF.